The 5 T cell receptor beta chains below all came from one sample that was sequenced in a study of blood T cell repertoires in COVID-19. The protocol was immunoSEQ multiplex PCR, while the TCRdb copy is restricted to in-frame clones and leaves out a portion. Of 150,000 or so clones listed, around 90% are singletons. Sequenced input: peripheral blood. The receptors were gathered from a human donor in a cohort sampled during active COVID-19.

V usage is TRBV12-3 or TRBV12-4 and J usage is TRBJ2-7; 7 bases line up with TRBD2. This CDR3 region has 13 residues. The V and J ends lost 8 bases and 6 bases, in that order; junction bases with no gene match: 10. The DNA for the CDR3 is TGTGCCAGCGGGGGGGGAGAGCCCCTCGAGCAGTACTTC. Amino acids: CASGGGEPLEQYF.

The V call is TRBV7-3, the J call TRBJ1-1, with D unclear. Germline lookup yields CDR1 SGHTA and CDR2 FQGTGA. Trimming took off 2 bases at V and 1 base at J, with 11 bases between the two ends. This CDR3 has 15 residues. In DNA, the CDR3 is TGTGCCAGCAGCTTAGACCCGGCAGGGAACACTGAAGCTTTCTTT. The encoded protein is CASSLDPAGNTEAFF.

This chain uses TRBV6-5 with TRBJ1-5; the D gene is possibly TRBD1 (5 bases). The CDR3 runs to 13 residues. Trimming removed 6 bases from V and 5 bases from J, with 11 bases in between. Per the germline V gene, CDR1 is MNHEY and CDR2 is SVGAGI. Written as DNA, the CDR3 is TGTGCCAGCAGACGGGACTACGATCAGCCCCAGCATTTT. Protein sequence: CASRRDYDQPQHF.

V usage is TRBV9 and J usage is TRBJ2-1; D perhaps matches TRBD2 (5 bases). The CDR3 totals 15 residues. Germline V CDR1 and CDR2: SGDLS, YYNGEE. V was cut by 0 bases and J by 6 bases, with 13 bases left in between. The CDR3 sequence is CASSVDEGFSNEQFF. The CDR3 DNA reads as TGTGCCAGCAGCGTAGATGAGGGATTTTCCAATGAGCAGTTCTTC. The full variable domain, completed using reference TRBV9 and TRBJ2-1, is DSGVTQTPKHLITATGQRVTLRCSPRSGDLSVYWYQQSLDQGLQFLIQYYNGEERAKGNILERFSAQQFPDLHSELNLSSLELGDSALYFCASSVDEGFSNEQFFGPGTRLTVL.

For this clone: The same CDR3 can be traced to other DNA sequences in this sample. The chain links TRBV30 to TRBJ1-4; a weak D match, TRBD1 (6 bases). Germline assignment: CDR1 GTSNPN and CDR2 SVGIG (reference sequence). This CDR3 is built from 11 residues. V lost 4 bases to trimming and J lost 8 bases, with 8 bases between them. DNA for the CDR3: TGTGCCTGGACCAGGGGAGAAAAACTGTTTTTT. Amino acid sequence: CAWTRGEKLFF.